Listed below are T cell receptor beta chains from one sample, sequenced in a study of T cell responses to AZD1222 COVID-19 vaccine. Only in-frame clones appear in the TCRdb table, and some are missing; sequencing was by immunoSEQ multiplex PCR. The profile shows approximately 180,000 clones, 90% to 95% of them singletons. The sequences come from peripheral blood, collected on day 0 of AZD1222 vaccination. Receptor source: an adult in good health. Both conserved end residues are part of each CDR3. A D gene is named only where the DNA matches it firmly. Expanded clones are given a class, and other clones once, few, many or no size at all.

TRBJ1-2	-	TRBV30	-	TGTGCCTGGAGTTTAGGGTCAGCCTATGGCTACACCTTC	CAWSLGSAYGYTF
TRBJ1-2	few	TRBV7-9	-	TGTGCCAGCAGCGGGCTGAACAGGGATGTCTACACCTTC	CASSGLNRDVYTF
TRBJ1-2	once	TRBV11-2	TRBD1	TGTGCCAGCAGCCCCGGACAGGGGTGGGACTATGGCTACACCTTC	CASSPGQGWDYGYTF
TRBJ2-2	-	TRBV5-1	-	TGCGCCAGCAGCTTAAAGGGGACAAGTAACACCGGGGAGCTGTTTTTT	CASSLKGTSNTGELFF
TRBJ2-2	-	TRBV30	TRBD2	TGTGCCTGGAGTGTACAAGCGGGAGGGGTCGGGGAGCTGTTTTTT	CAWSVQAGGVGELFF
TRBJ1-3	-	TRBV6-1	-	TGTGCCAGCAGTGAAGTGGCAGGGGCCTTCTCTGGAAACACCATATATTTT	CASSEVAGAFSGNTIYF
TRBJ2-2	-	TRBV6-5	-	TGTGCCAGCAGTTACTCGCGGACACTTACCGGGGAGCTGTTTTTT	CASSYSRTLTGELFF
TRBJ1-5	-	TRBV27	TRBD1	TGTGCCAGCAGGCCCGGGACAGATCATCAGCCCCAGCATTTT	CASRPGTDHQPQHF
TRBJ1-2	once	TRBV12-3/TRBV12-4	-	TGTGCCATCAAGGAGGACCAGGGCTATGGCTACACCTTC	CAIKEDQGYGYTF
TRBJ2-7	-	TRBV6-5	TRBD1	TGTGCCAGCAGCCGCCGGGCAGGGGGCTTGCACGAGCAGTACTTC	CASSRRAGGLHEQYF
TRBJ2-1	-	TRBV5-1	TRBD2	TGCGCCAGCAGCTTGGCCGGGGGGAGCTCCTACAATGAGCAGTTCTTC	CASSLAGGSSYNEQFF
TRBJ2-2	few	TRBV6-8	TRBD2	TGTGCCAGCAACCCCCGGGACTATCGGGCCGGGGAGCTGTTTTTT	CASNPRDYRAGELFF
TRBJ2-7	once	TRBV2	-	TGTGCCAGCAGTGTGAGGTCCGCCTACGAGCAGTACTTC	CASSVRSAYEQYF
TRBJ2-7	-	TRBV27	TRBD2	TGTGCCAGCAGTTCCCGGACTAGCTCCTACGAGCAGTACTTC	CASSSRTSSYEQYF
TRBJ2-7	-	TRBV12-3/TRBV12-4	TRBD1	TGTGCCAGCAGGAACAGGGGGTACGAGCAGTACTTC	CASRNRGYEQYF
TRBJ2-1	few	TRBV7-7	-	TGTGCCAGCAGCCAAGGGGGGAGGGCATACAATGAGCAGTTCTTC	CASSQGGRAYNEQFF
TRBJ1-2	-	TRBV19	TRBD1	TGTGCCAGTAGTTCTACCCGGGACAGGGGGCAACGCTATGGCTACACCTTC	CASSSTRDRGQRYGYTF
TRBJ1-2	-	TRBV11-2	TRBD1	TGTGCCAGCAGTTGGACAGGGGCGAGTGGCTACACCTTC	CASSWTGASGYTF
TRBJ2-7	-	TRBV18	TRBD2	TGTGCCAGCTCACCTAGCGGGTCCCTCCTCGGGCAGTACTTC	CASSPSGSLLGQYF
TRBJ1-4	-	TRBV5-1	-	TGCGCCAGCAGCTTGGGAGCCACTAATGAAAAACTGTTTTTT	CASSLGATNEKLFF
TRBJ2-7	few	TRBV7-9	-	TGTGCCAGCAGCTTCGGCCAGGGATACGAGCAGTACTTC	CASSFGQGYEQYF
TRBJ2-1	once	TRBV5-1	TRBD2	TGCGCCAGCAGCTTGGGACTAGCGGAGTATTCCTACAATGAGCAGTTCTTC	CASSLGLAEYSYNEQFF
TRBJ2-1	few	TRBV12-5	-	TGTGCTAGTGGTTTGGGGGGTGAGCAGTTCTTC	CASGLGGEQFF
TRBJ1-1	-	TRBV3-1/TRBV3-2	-	TGTGCCAGCAGCCAAGGAGGTAACACTGAAGCTTTCTTT	CASSQGGNTEAFF
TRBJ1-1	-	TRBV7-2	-	TGTGCCAGCAGCTTAGGATTTAGGTCGGTCACTGAAGCTTTCTTT	CASSLGFRSVTEAFF
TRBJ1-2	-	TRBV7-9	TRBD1	TGTGCCAGCAGCACAGAGGGACAGGGACCTAACTATGGCTACACCTTC	CASSTEGQGPNYGYTF
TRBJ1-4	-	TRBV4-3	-	TGCGCCAGCAGCCAAGATAGAAGATCAACTAATGAAAAACTGTTTTTT	CASSQDRRSTNEKLFF
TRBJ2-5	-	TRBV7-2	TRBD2	TGTGCCAGCAGCCTTCCTCTAGCGGGAGTAGAGACCCAGTACTTC	CASSLPLAGVETQYF
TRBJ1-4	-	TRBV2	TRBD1	TGTGCCAGCAGTCCGGACAGGGGAGCTGAAAAACTGTTTTTT	CASSPDRGAEKLFF
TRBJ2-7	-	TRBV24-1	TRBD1	TGTGCCACCAGTGTGGGGACAGGGTCTACCTACGAGCAGTACTTC	CATSVGTGSTYEQYF
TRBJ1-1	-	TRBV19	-	TGTGCCAGTCTGGCATACACTGAAGCTTTCTTT	CASLAYTEAFF
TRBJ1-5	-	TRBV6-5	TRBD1	TGTGCCAGCAGCACCAGGGGGAGCAATCAGCCCCAGCATTTT	CASSTRGSNQPQHF
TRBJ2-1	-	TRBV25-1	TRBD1	TGTGCCAGCAGCCAGACAGGGGTCGTGGGCAATGAGCAGTTCTTC	CASSQTGVVGNEQFF
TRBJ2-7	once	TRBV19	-	TGTGCCAGTAGTATACTGGCCCTAGGGGAGCAGTACTTC	CASSILALGEQYF
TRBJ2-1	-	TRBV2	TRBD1	TGTGCCAGCAGTGTACAGGGGCCCTCCTACAATGAGCAGTTCTTC	CASSVQGPSYNEQFF
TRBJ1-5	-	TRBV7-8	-	TGTGCCAGCAGCCGGCGGGGACGGGTCGGAACCAATCAGCCCCAGCATTTT	CASSRRGRVGTNQPQHF
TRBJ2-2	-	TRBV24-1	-	TGTGCCACCAGTCCTGGGACCGACTCCGGGGAGCTGTTTTTT	CATSPGTDSGELFF
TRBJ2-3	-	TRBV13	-	TGTGCCAGCAGCTTAGCGGCAACTAGCACAGATACGCAGTATTTT	CASSLAATSTDTQYF
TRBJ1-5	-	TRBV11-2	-	TGTGCCAGCAGCTTTGGCTCAAGACAACCCCAGCATTTT	CASSFGSRQPQHF
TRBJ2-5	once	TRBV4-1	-	TGCGCCAGCAGCCATAGACCCGAAACAGTACAAGAGACCCAGTACTTC	CASSHRPETVQETQYF
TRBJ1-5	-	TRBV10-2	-	TGCGCCAGCAGTGAGTATAGCAATCAGCCCCAGCATTTT	CASSEYSNQPQHF
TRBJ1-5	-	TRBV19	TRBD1	TGTGCCAGCCACAAGAACCGCCGGGACAGGGGGCTGGGTAGCAATCAGCCCCAGCATTTT	CASHKNRRDRGLGSNQPQHF
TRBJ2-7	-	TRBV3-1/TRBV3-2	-	TGTGCCAGCAGCCAAGTAGACCGCTACACCTACGAGCAGTACTTC	CASSQVDRYTYEQYF
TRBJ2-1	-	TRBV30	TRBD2	TGTGCCTGGGGACTAGCGGGATACAATGAGCAGTTCTTC	CAWGLAGYNEQFF
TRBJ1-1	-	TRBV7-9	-	TGTGCCAGCAGCTTAGGGAACAGGATGAACACTGAAGCTTTCTTT	CASSLGNRMNTEAFF
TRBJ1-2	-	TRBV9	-	TGTGCCAGCAGCCCGCCCAATGGCTACACCTTC	CASSPPNGYTF
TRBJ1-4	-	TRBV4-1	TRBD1	TGCGCCAGCAGCCAAGACTGGACAGGGGCTGAAAAACTGTTTTTT	CASSQDWTGAEKLFF
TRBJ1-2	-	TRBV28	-	TGTGCCAGCAGTTATTTGGGGAACTATGGCTACACCTTC	CASSYLGNYGYTF
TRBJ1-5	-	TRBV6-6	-	TGTGCCAGCAGTTACAGGGACGTTAATCAGCCCCAGCATTTT	CASSYRDVNQPQHF
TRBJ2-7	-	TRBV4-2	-	TGTGCCAGCAGCCAAGATAGGGCTAGCGAACCCTACGAGCAGTACTTC	CASSQDRASEPYEQYF
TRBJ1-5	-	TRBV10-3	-	TGTGCCATCAGTGAGACAGACAATCAGCCCCAGCATTTT	CAISETDNQPQHF
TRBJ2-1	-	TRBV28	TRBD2	TGTGCCAGCAGTTTAGGGCTAGCGGGAGTCAATGAGCAGTTCTTC	CASSLGLAGVNEQFF
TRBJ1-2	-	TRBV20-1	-	TGCAGTGCTAGGGAAGGATATGGCTACACCTTC	CSAREGYGYTF
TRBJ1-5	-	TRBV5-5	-	TGTGCCAGCAGCTTGCGGGGGGCAAGCCAGCCCCAGCATTTT	CASSLRGASQPQHF